In its sample, the clone carrying this T cell receptor (beta chain) was seen once. Its antigen is still unknown. V lost 4 bases to trimming and J lost 0 bases, with 17 bases between them. The CDR3 has 18 residues. Germline assignment: CDR1 SGHRS and CDR2 YFSETQ. Sequencing used immunoSEQ multiplex PCR; TCRdb keeps in-frame clones, though not all of them. The profile shows under 150,000 clones, under 95% of them singletons. These data come from a study of T cell responses to AZD1222 COVID-19 vaccine. Study-level results: Spike-wide coverage was observed for vaccine-associated CD4 TCRs, with dominant responses at 160-218 and 743-854. Just five or six AZD1222 recipients were seropositive at baseline. Mostly white British, mostly female donors; authors suggested clonal diversity may be underestimated.

This chain uses TRBV5-1 with TRBJ1-6; D is undetermined. This receptor was taken from an adult in good health. The specimen was peripheral blood, collected on day 0 of AZD1222 vaccination. This CDR3 is CASSPIGISSSYNSPLHF. CDR3 DNA: TGCGCCAGCAGCCCAATTGGGATTTCCAGCTCCTATAATTCACCCCTCCACTTT.